This TCR beta chain was recorded in a study of T-cell reconstitution after alpha-beta-depleted transplantation in children. The CDR3 totals 13 residues. The V gene lost 9 bases and the J gene lost 1 base, with 12 bases spanning the gap. Germline V gives CDR1 MNHNY, CDR2 SVGAGI (reference sequence). Unique molecular identifiers tagged the TCRbeta library. In TCRdb, the PCR reads were re-called with MiXCR into one record per CDR3 protein. The sample holds a few hundred thousand distinct CDR3 sequences, approximately 12% seen once. This clonotype was observed a handful of times. V and J are TRBV6-6 and TRBJ1-1; D is unclear. The specimen comprised PBMCs, sampled from the stem cell graft. The source of this sequence is a human donor who donated a stem cell graft to a child with Fanconi anemia. The CDR3, as DNA: TGTGCCAGTATAGGGAAGGGGAACACTGAAGCTTTCTTT. Encoded protein: CASIGKGNTEAFF.